The next 15 T cell receptor beta chains were all read from a single sample in a study of regulatory T cells in long-lasting Graves disease. The TCR beta library used iRepertoire HTBI primers with Arm-PCR amplification of CDR3. From the multiplex PCR reads, TCRdb called clonotypes with MiXCR, one entry per CDR3 protein. The sample has about 350,000 distinct CDR3 sequences; 15% to 20% are singletons. Time point given: newly diagnosed GD, antithyroid drugs for less than 3 months. RNA from PBMCs was the source of the TCR library. The data were also submitted as part of a second study, on T cells in Graves' hyperthyroidism and ophthalmopathy.

The sequences come from peripheral blood mononuclear cells (PBMCs), collected at new diagnosis, from a patient treated with antithyroid drugs. The receptors stem from a woman under 30 with Graves disease.

This clonotype was recorded many times. The chain combines TRBV18 with TRBJ1-1; D perhaps matches TRBD1 (5 bases). This CDR3 spans 17 amino acids. V dropped 3 bases and J dropped 4 bases, with 21 bases sitting between them. Germline loops: CDR1 KGHSH, CDR2 LQKENI. CDR3 DNA sequence: TGTGCCAGCTCACCCTCGTATCTTACCAGGGTTCCCACTGAAGCTTTCTTT. Amino acids: CASSPSYLTRVPTEAFF.

At least ten counts were recorded for this clonotype. The chain uses TRBV14 and TRBJ2-1, with D tentatively TRBD2 (6 bases). The CDR3 is 18 residues long. The V end lost 0 bases, the J end lost 3 bases, and 18 bases lay between the germline ends. CDR1 is SGHDN and CDR2 is FVKESK in the germline V gene. The CDR3 DNA follows: TGTGCCAGCAGCCAAGACGGGCAGCCCGGGACTCTCTACAATGAGCAGTTCTTC. It codes for CASSQDGQPGTLYNEQFF.

In this sample, this clonotype turned up many times. This chain links TRBV5-1 with TRBJ2-1; 10 bases align to TRBD2. This CDR3 has 17 amino acids. The germline CDR1 and CDR2 sequences are SGHRS and YFSETQ. J was trimmed by 5 bases and V by 3 bases; bases with no gene match: 11. The CDR3 here is CASSSGLLAGEDNEQFF. The CDR3 region has the DNA TGCGCCAGCAGCTCGGGACTCCTAGCGGGGGAAGACAATGAGCAGTTCTTC.

This clonotype was detected ten times or more. The chain combines TRBV28 with TRBJ2-1, with 7 bases aligning to TRBD2. V lost 2 bases, J lost 6 bases, and 10 bases stayed unmatched. CDR1 and CDR2 from the germline V gene are MDHEN and SYDVKM. The CDR3 covers 16 residues. The CDR3 loop is CASSLRNGRKRNEQFF. In nucleotides, the CDR3 is TGTGCCAGCAGTTTACGAAACGGGAGGAAGCGCAATGAGCAGTTCTTC.

This clonotype was counted many times. This sequence joins TRBV5-1 and TRBJ2-1, with TRBD1 matching over 8 bases. Germline CDR1 SGHRS, CDR2 YFSETQ. Trimming took 4 bases from V and 4 from J; bases not matched to a gene: 10. The CDR3 has 16 residues. The CDR3 DNA reads TGCGCCAGCAGCCTCCCCGGGACAGGTTCTTACAATGAGCAGTTCTTC. Residues: CASSLPGTGSYNEQFF.

The J gene is TRBJ2-7, the V gene TRBV28, with 8 bases matching TRBD2. The trim removed 3 bases at V and 3 bases at J, leaving 13 bases unmatched. From germline, CDR1 is MDHEN and CDR2 SYDVKM. The length of the CDR3 is 17 residues. As DNA, the CDR3 is TGTGCCAGCAGTTTCAAGGCGGGGGGCGGGAAAAGCTACGAGCAGTACTTC. This translates into CASSFKAGGGKSYEQYF. Complete variable domain (other parts from reference TRBV28 and TRBJ2-7): DVKVTQSSRYLVKRTGEKVFLECVQDMDHENMFWYRQDPGLGLRLIYFSYDVKMKEKGDIPEGYSVSREKKERFSLILESASTNQTSMYLCASSFKAGGGKSYEQYFGPGTRLTVT.

The gene calls are TRBV11-2 and TRBJ1-2; TRBD1 might be the D (5 bases). Germline CDR1 reads SGHAT; CDR2 reads FQNNGV. CDR3 length: 13 residues. V lost 0 bases, J lost 4 bases, and 6 bases lay in between. DNA for the CDR3: TGTGCCAGCAGCTTAGACAGGGTCTATGGCTACACCTTC. The encoded protein is CASSLDRVYGYTF.

This clonotype was seen at least ten times. The chain recombines TRBV11-2 with TRBJ2-7; perhaps D is TRBD1 or TRBD2 (6 bases each). CDR3 length equals 18 residues. Trimming shortened V by 5 bases and J by 7 bases, and 30 bases separated the two germline ends. CDR1 and CDR2 from the germline V gene are SGHAT and FQNNGV. The CDR3 nucleotides read TGTGCCAGCAGCCTGACCCTAATGGGAATTGGGGGGCCGCGGGAGCAGTACTTC. This codes for CASSLTLMGIGGPREQYF.

There are many counts of this clonotype. The chain recombines TRBV28 with TRBJ2-7; the match to TRBD2 covers 13 bases. Germline CDR1 MDHEN, CDR2 SYDVKM. This CDR3 contains 13 residues. Losses at the gene ends were 6 bases for V and 12 bases for J; bases not matched to a gene: 8. The CDR3 DNA reads as TGTGCCAGCAGCCTAGTTGGACTAGCGGGAGTGTACTTC. Amino acid sequence: CASSLVGLAGVYF. Based on the CDR3 plus reference TRBV28 and TRBJ2-7, the full variable domain is DVKVTQSSRYLVKRTGEKVFLECVQDMDHENMFWYRQDPGLGLRLIYFSYDVKMKEKGDIPEGYSVSREKKERFSLILESASTNQTSMYLCASSLVGLAGVYFGPGTRLTVT.

In this sample, this clonotype turned up a few times. The V call is TRBV7-8, the J call TRBJ2-1; D tentatively fits TRBD1 or TRBD2 (6 bases each). Germline lookup yields CDR1 SGHVS and CDR2 FQNEAQ. The CDR3 spans 18 residues. Trimming stripped 1 base from V and 0 bases from J, with 16 bases between. The CDR3: CASSLGWGDISSYNEQFF. CDR3 nucleotides: TGTGCCAGCAGCTTAGGGTGGGGGGACATAAGCTCCTACAATGAGCAGTTCTTC.

This clonotype has at least ten counts. The rearrangement joins TRBV20-1 to TRBJ2-5; maybe TRBD1 (6 bases). Trimming removed 3 bases from V and 2 bases from J, with 10 bases in between. Germline V CDR1 and CDR2: DFQATT, SNEGSKA (reference sequence). The length of the CDR3 is 13 residues. The CDR3 protein is CSARGHNQETQYF. CDR3 DNA: TGCAGTGCTAGGGGACACAATCAAGAGACCCAGTACTTC.

This clonotype occurred many times. The J gene is TRBJ2-3, the V gene TRBV20-1; perhaps TRBD2 as D (5 bases). V lost 0 bases, J lost 4 bases, and 11 bases lay in between. This CDR3 region has 14 residues. CDR1 DFQATT and CDR2 SNEGSKA come from the germline V gene (reference sequence). As DNA, the CDR3 is TGCAGTGCTAGAGATCGGGGTAGCGCAGATACGCAGTATTTT. Translated, it gives CSARDRGSADTQYF.

This clonotype was counted many times. CDR3 bases: TGTGCCAGCAGACGAGCGAGAGATGGCTACACCTTC. Translating gives CASRRARDGYTF. This chain joins TRBV7-2 and TRBJ1-2, with D hard to call. Deletions cut 6 bases from V and 6 bases from J, with 11 bases between. The CDR3 has 12 residues. Germline V gives CDR1 SGHTA, CDR2 FQGNSA.

This clonotype was counted a few times. The rearrangement joins TRBV6-5 to TRBJ1-6, with a weak D call TRBD1 (5 bases). V lost 0 bases to trimming and J lost 5 bases, with 8 bases between them. The CDR3 sequence is 15 residues long. Germline V gives CDR1 MNHEY, CDR2 SVGAGI. The CDR3 spells CASSYSTENNSPLHF. The CDR3 bases are TGTGCCAGCAGTTACTCGACAGAAAATAATTCACCCCTCCACTTT.

There are a few counts of this clonotype. V is TRBV12-3 or TRBV12-4 and J is TRBJ2-2, with D maybe TRBD1 (6 bases). Trimming took 8 bases from V and 2 from J, leaving 9 bases between them. This CDR3 spans 13 amino acids. The CDR3 protein is CASGQINTGELFF. The CDR3 DNA is TGTGCCAGCGGACAGATAAACACCGGGGAGCTGTTTTTT.